Below, one T cell receptor (beta chain) is given with its context. Antigen unknown. The data originate from a study of blood T cells in healthy people across ages. At the level of the study: Capture via template switching afforded approximately one barcoded beta molecule per two T cells. Study outcomes and limitations: Total diversity from one million sequenced T cells was likely underestimated.

With V trimmed by 2 bases and J by 0 bases, 2 bases remained unmatched. This CDR3 comprises 15 residues. Germline values: CDR1 SNHLY, CDR2 FYNNEI. Healthy individuals of Caucasian origin from Russia, aged roughly 6 to 95, served as donors. Alongside a J-beta primer mix, a sample-barcoded 5' primer served in a second PCR lasting 7 to 11 cycles. In TCRdb, the 5' RACE reads were re-called with MiXCR into one record per CDR3 protein. This table holds roughly 900,000 distinct CDR3 sequences, approximately 49% found once. The chain is built from TRBV2 and TRBJ1-2; 8 positions agree with TRBD1. The clonotype comes from a man aged 25-45 years in good health. Sequencing was carried out using blood. CDR3 coding DNA: TGTGCCAGCAGTGAACGACAGGGGACTAACTATGGCTACACCTTC. Protein: CASSERQGTNYGYTF.